Listed below are T cell receptor beta chains from one sample, sequenced in a study of cytomegalovirus exposure and HLA in healthy donors. Repertoires were generated with immunoSEQ multiplex PCR, while TCRdb's copy carries only in-frame clones and drops some. The table includes around 69,000 clones, roughly 95% detected once. Sequencing used PBMCs. All receptors come from a woman under 30 in good health and CMV-seropositive. Both conserved end residues are part of each CDR3. A D gene is named only where the DNA matches it firmly. Size values are once, few and many counts, or a class for expanded clones, and some rows have none.

j_call v_call clone_size d_call cdr3_nt cdr3_aa
TRBJ2-1 TRBV30 NA TRBD1 TGTGCCTGGACCCCTGGACAGGGAGTTCCCTACAATGAGCAGTTCTTC CAWTPGQGVPYNEQFF
TRBJ2-1 TRBV7-9 NA NA TGTGCCAGCAGCTTAGGACTAAACAATGAGCAGTTCTTC CASSLGLNNEQFF
TRBJ2-1 TRBV11-2 NA NA TGTGCCAGCAGCATTTTAGCGGGACAGGGATTAAGTTTATACAATGAGCAGTTCTTC CASSILAGQGLSLYNEQFF
TRBJ2-1 TRBV30 NA NA TGTGCCTGGAGTCTAGGGGGTGGCAATGAGCAGTTCTTC CAWSLGGGNEQFF
TRBJ2-3 TRBV11-3 NA TRBD1 TGTGCCAGCAGCCAGAGAACAGGGGTTCCTGACACAGATACGCAGTATTTT CASSQRTGVPDTDTQYF
TRBJ2-5 TRBV6-5 NA NA TGTGCCAGCAGTTACGGGGGCCTAGGGCGTCTGGAGACCCAGTACTTC CASSYGGLGRLETQYF
TRBJ2-1 TRBV5-1 NA NA TGCGCCAGCAGATTAAGCCTAGCGAGCTCCTACAATGAGCAGTTCTTC CASRLSLASSYNEQFF
TRBJ2-7 TRBV19 NA TRBD2 TGTGCCAGTAGTCCTCGGACTAGCGGGACGGGCGAGCAGTACTTC CASSPRTSGTGEQYF
TRBJ2-4 TRBV7-2 NA NA TGTGCCAGCAGCCCCCGGACGACAGTCCAAAACATTCAGTACTTC CASSPRTTVQNIQYF
TRBJ2-1 TRBV7-8 once NA TGTGCCAGCAGCTTAGCCCCGGGACTGTCCTACAATGAGCAGTTCTTC CASSLAPGLSYNEQFF
TRBJ2-2 TRBV18 NA NA TGTGCCAGCTCACCAGCAGGAACCGGGGAGCTGTTTTTT CASSPAGTGELFF
TRBJ2-7 TRBV6-5 NA TRBD2 TGTGCCAGCAGTCGCGGTGGGACTAGCGTCGAGCAGTACTTC CASSRGGTSVEQYF
TRBJ2-7 TRBV11-3 NA TRBD2 TGTGCCAGCGGACAAGCGGGAGGGCTGTACGAGCAGTACTTC CASGQAGGLYEQYF
TRBJ2-4 TRBV11-3 few NA TGTGCCAGCAGCTCAAGTTCGGACATTCAGTACTTC CASSSSSDIQYF
TRBJ2-3 TRBV28 NA TRBD2 TGTGCCACCTCTAGGAGGGAGGGAGATACGCAGTATTTT CATSRREGDTQYF
TRBJ1-5 TRBV27 NA NA TGTGCCAGCAGATCCTCGGCAGGATATAGCAATCAGCCCCAGCATTTT CASRSSAGYSNQPQHF